Presented here are 28 T cell receptor beta chains from one specimen sequenced in a study of blood T cells in healthy people across ages. A sample-barcoded 5' primer and a J-beta primer mix were used in a second PCR of about 7 to 12 cycles. TCRdb re-called the 5' RACE reads through MiXCR, storing one row per CDR3 protein. The repertoire holds about 1.8 million distinct CDR3 sequences, roughly 49% seen once, with 2.1% in the top ten. Sequences were obtained from blood. The receptor set was obtained from a woman aged 40-49 years in good health.

V and J are TRBV7-2 and TRBJ2-7; D call uncertain. Germline V lookup: CDR1 SGHTA, CDR2 FQGNSA. V lost 5 bases and J lost 3, with 11 bases in between. The CDR3 contains 13 residues. The CDR3 DNA reads as TGTGCCAGCAGCGTTACCGGGCGCTACGAGCAGTACTTC. Amino acids: CASSVTGRYEQYF.

The chain has TRBV5-1 and TRBJ2-3; 13 positions match TRBD2. In germline, CDR1 is SGHRS, CDR2 YFSETQ. V dropped 7 bases and J dropped 5; count of bases not matched to a gene: 7. The CDR3 totals 15 residues. The DNA of the CDR3 is TGCGCCAGCCAAGGGACTAGCGGGGTGGTAGATACGCAGTATTTT. It encodes CASQGTSGVVDTQYF.

The chain combines TRBV20-1 with TRBJ1-5, with 8 bases aligning to TRBD1. V lost 6 bases to trimming and J lost 0 bases; unmatched junction nucleotides: 10. Germline V gives CDR1 DFQATT, CDR2 SNEGSKA (reference sequence). This CDR3 region has 16 residues. CDR3 DNA: TGCAGTGCCTGGACAGGGATCCCTTATAGCAATCAGCCCCAGCATTTT. It codes for CSAWTGIPYSNQPQHF.

The J gene is TRBJ1-2, the V gene TRBV3-1; D remains ambiguous. This CDR3 is built from 14 residues. Germline lookup yields CDR1 LGHDT and CDR2 YNNKEL (reference sequence). Trimming took 2 bases from V and 0 from J, leaving 7 bases between them. CDR3 in amino acids: CASSQQLTNYGYTF. CDR3 nucleotide sequence: TGTGCCAGCAGCCAACAGCTTACTAACTATGGCTACACCTTC.

The J gene is TRBJ2-5, the V gene TRBV10-3, with D possibly being TRBD2 (6 bases). The DNA end lines up better with TRBJ2-7; the J call may be wrong. The CDR3 covers 15 residues. Looked up from germline, CDR1 is ENHRY and CDR2 is SYGVKD. CDR3 in DNA: TGTGCCATCAGTGAGTCCGTGGAGGGGAGGTACGAGCAGTACTTC. It is translated as CAISESVEGRYEQYF.

This clonotype was picked up a small number of times. The J gene is TRBJ2-3, the V gene TRBV20-1; 7 bases are shared with TRBD1. V lost 0 bases, J lost 11 bases, and 5 bases stayed unmatched. Germline lookup yields CDR1 DFQATT and CDR2 SNEGSKA (reference sequence). CDR3 size: 12 residues. The DNA of the CDR3 is TGCAGTGCTAGAGATTGGGACAGCAGGCAGTATTTT. This gives the protein CSARDWDSRQYF.

The genes are TRBV12-3 or TRBV12-4 and TRBJ2-3; 10 positions match TRBD2. The CDR3 length is 16 residues. After removal of 6 bases from V and 3 bases from J, the junction contained 9 bases not matched to a gene. The CDR3 sequence: CASRNQLAGPTDTQYF. CDR3 nucleotide sequence: TGTGCCAGCAGGAATCAACTAGCGGGGCCAACAGATACGCAGTATTTT.

This sequence joins TRBV7-9 and TRBJ2-1; TRBD2 agrees at 7 bases. The CDR3 covers 16 residues. The junction had 13 bases not matched to a gene; V was cut back by 4 bases and J by 7 bases. Germline V gene lookup returns CDR1 SEHNR and CDR2 FQNEAQ (reference sequence). The chain's CDR3 is CASSSRGGIKGNEQFF. For the CDR3, the DNA is TGTGCCAGCAGCTCGAGGGGAGGGATAAAGGGAAATGAGCAGTTCTTC.

The CDR3 sequence is CASSQDLVSTDTQYF. DNA of the CDR3: TGCGCCAGCAGCCAAGATTTGGTCAGCACAGATACGCAGTATTTT. The chain uses TRBV4-3 and TRBJ2-3; D unresolved. This CDR3 is built from 15 residues. Deletions cut 0 bases from V and 0 bases from J, with 7 bases between. Germline values: CDR1 LGHNA, CDR2 YSLEER.

The V and J genes are TRBV7-2 and TRBJ1-4, with D perhaps TRBD1 (6 bases). V lost 4 bases and J lost 1, with 16 bases in between. This CDR3 is built from 17 residues. The V gene's germline CDR1 is SGHTA and CDR2 FQGNSA. CDR3 bases: TGTGCCAGCAGCTCTCGGGGGGGCCCTGGAACTAATGAAAAACTGTTTTTT. It codes for CASSSRGGPGTNEKLFF.

This clonotype appeared a few times. The CDR3 protein is CSARDLVVQETQYF. CDR3 DNA: TGCAGTGCTAGAGATCTGGTTGTACAAGAGACCCAGTACTTC. J is TRBJ2-5 and V is TRBV20-1; no clear D. Deletions cut 0 bases from V and 2 bases from J, with 10 bases between. Germline V gives CDR1 DFQATT, CDR2 SNEGSKA (reference sequence). The CDR3 extends over 14 amino acids.

V and J are TRBV2 and TRBJ1-1; 12 bases line up with TRBD1. Germline V gene lookup returns CDR1 SNHLY and CDR2 FYNNEI. The length of the CDR3 is 17 residues. Trimming took 1 base from V and 3 from J; bases not matched to a gene: 6. The CDR3 sequence is CASSEGGQGARDTEAFF. In DNA, the CDR3 is TGTGCCAGCAGTGAAGGGGGACAGGGGGCGCGGGACACTGAAGCTTTCTTT.

The chain is built from TRBV21-1 and TRBJ1-2. TRBV21-1 is a pseudogene. This CDR3 is built from 9 residues. The CDR3 nucleotides are TGTGCCAGCGGCGATGGCTACACCTTC. Translating it yields CASGDGYTF.

The chain combines TRBV4-3 with TRBJ2-3; 14 nucleotides line up with TRBD2. V trimming: 0 bases; J trimming: 5 bases; junction bases outside the gene matches: 7. Germline V lookup: CDR1 LGHNA, CDR2 YSLEER. This CDR3 comprises 18 residues. The CDR3 DNA is TGCGCCAGCAGCCAAGATGTCAGACTAGCGGGGGGGAGAGATACGCAGTATTTT. Its protein product is CASSQDVRLAGGRDTQYF.

The chain has TRBV28 and TRBJ2-7, with 7 nucleotides matching TRBD2. Germline CDR1 reads MDHEN; CDR2 reads SYDVKM. The CDR3 covers 13 residues. After removal of 3 bases from V and 5 bases from J, the junction contained 4 bases not matched to a gene. The CDR3 region is CASSFGGSDEQYF. CDR3 DNA sequence: TGTGCCAGCAGTTTCGGGGGGAGCGACGAGCAGTACTTC.

The V and J genes are TRBV10-2 and TRBJ1-1; D remains ambiguous. V lost 6 bases and J lost 11, with 13 bases in between. The length of the CDR3 is 11 residues. CDR1 and CDR2 (germline): WSHSY, SAAADI. The CDR3: CASSASLEAFF. The CDR3, as DNA: TGCGCCAGCAGCGCGTCACTTGAGGCTTTCTTT.

This chain connects TRBV4-1 to TRBJ2-1, with D perhaps matching TRBD2 (6 bases). The V gene lost 0 bases and the J gene lost 7 bases, with 10 bases spanning the gap. Germline CDR1 reads MGHRA; CDR2 reads YSYEKL. CDR3 size: 14 residues. The CDR3 region is CASSQDWGGNEQFF. The CDR3 DNA sequence: TGCGCCAGCAGCCAAGATTGGGGAGGAAATGAGCAGTTCTTC.

As DNA, the CDR3 is TGTGCCACCAGTGATTTCCCCGGTAGTATCAATGAGCAGTTCTTC. Its translation: CATSDFPGSINEQFF. The chain combines TRBV24-1 with TRBJ2-1; no reliable D call. Germline assignment: CDR1 KGHDR and CDR2 SFDVKD. The CDR3 loop spans 15 amino acids. V was pared by 1 base and J by 6 bases, with 12 bases between.

V gene TRBV7-8 combines with J gene TRBJ2-7; a weak D match, TRBD2 (7 bases). CDR1 is SGHVS and CDR2 is FQNEAQ in the germline V gene. Trimming shortened V by 5 bases and J by 10 bases, and 30 bases separated the two germline ends. This CDR3 is 17 amino acids long. The CDR3 here is CASSPPAGEGVYGVQYF. CDR3 nucleotide sequence: TGTGCCAGCAGCCCCCCCGCGGGAGAGGGGGTATATGGGGTCCAGTACTTC.

The chain combines TRBV4-2 with TRBJ2-5, with D possibly TRBD1 on 5 matching bases. The CDR3 loop spans 16 amino acids. Germline CDR1 and CDR2: LGHNA and YNFKEQ. Trimming took off 0 bases at V and 2 bases at J, with 13 bases between the two ends. The CDR3 DNA is TGTGCCAGCAGCCAAGAGGGGCCAGAAAGACAAGAGACCCAGTACTTC. Its protein is CASSQEGPERQETQYF.

This clonotype was observed a single time. The chain uses TRBV4-3 and TRBJ2-1, with D possibly matching TRBD1 (5 bases). The V gene's germline CDR1 is LGHNA and CDR2 YSLEER. The V end was cut by 1 base, the J end by 9 bases, with 13 bases between. The CDR3 contains 14 residues. In nucleotides, the CDR3 is TGCGCCAGCAGCCAAGGCCCAGGGATGGGTGAGCAGTTCTTC. This gives the protein CASSQGPGMGEQFF.

The rearrangement links TRBV6-2 or TRBV6-3 to TRBJ2-7, with TRBD1 as a possible D gene (6 bases). The V end lost 7 bases, the J end lost 2 bases, and 12 bases lay between the germline ends. The germline V gene encodes CDR1 MNHEY and CDR2 SVGEGT. CDR3 length equals 13 residues. The CDR3 loop is CASKKRTAYEQYF. CDR3 nucleotide sequence: TGTGCCAGCAAAAAACGGACAGCCTACGAGCAGTACTTC.

The chain combines TRBV2 with TRBJ2-3, with D perhaps TRBD1 (6 bases). Deletions cut 7 bases from V and 2 bases from J, with 13 bases between. The length of the CDR3 is 14 residues. The germline gives CDR1 SNHLY, CDR2 FYNNEI. The CDR3 coding sequence is TGTGCCAGCATACAGGGATTTTCCACAGATACGCAGTATTTT. Residues: CASIQGFSTDTQYF.

V gene TRBV20-1 combines with J gene TRBJ1-2; 8 nucleotides align to TRBD1. Germline V CDR1 and CDR2: DFQATT, SNEGSKA (reference sequence). The junction had 6 bases not matched to a gene; V was cut back by 5 bases and J by 1 base. The CDR3 is made up of 14 amino acids. CDR3 residues: CSASTGDLNYGYTF. The CDR3, as DNA: TGCAGTGCTTCGACAGGGGATCTTAACTATGGCTACACCTTC.

This chain connects TRBV5-4 to TRBJ2-1, with D maybe TRBD2 (7 bases). Trimming left V 4 bases short and J 4 bases short, with 18 bases between. In germline, CDR1 is SGHNT, CDR2 YYREEE (reference sequence). The CDR3 is 16 amino acids. The DNA for the CDR3 is TGTGCCAGCAGCCATCAGACGGGGGGCCATTACAATGAGCAGTTCTTC. It translates to CASSHQTGGHYNEQFF.

This chain connects TRBV7-9 to TRBJ1-2, with a tentative D call TRBD1 (6 bases). Germline V gene lookup returns CDR1 SEHNR and CDR2 FQNEAQ (reference sequence). Deletions cut 1 base from V and 4 bases from J, with 13 bases between. The CDR3 loop spans 15 amino acids. In DNA, the CDR3 is TGTGCCAGCAGCTTAGATGCAGGGGTTAGCTATGGCTACACCTTC. This sequence encodes CASSLDAGVSYGYTF. Filled out from reference TRBV7-9 and TRBJ1-2, the complete variable domain reads DTGVSQNPRHKITKRGQNVTFRCDPISEHNRLYWYRQTLGQGPEFLTYFQNEAQLEKSRLLSDRFSAERPKGSFSTLEIQRTEQGDSAMYLCASSLDAGVSYGYTFGSGTRLTVV.

About this clonotype itself: This clone may be a read error of a much larger clone one base away. The J gene is TRBJ1-2, the V gene TRBV6-6; D is undetermined. Looked up from germline, CDR1 is MNHNY and CDR2 is SVGAGI (reference sequence). Trimming shortened V by 8 bases and J by 1 base, and 5 bases separated the two germline ends. The CDR3 has 11 amino acids. CDR3 in DNA: TGTGCCAGCTGTCATAACTATGGCTACACCTTC. Residues: CASCHNYGYTF.

This clonotype was detected only a few times. The chain combines TRBV7-2 with TRBJ2-3; perhaps TRBD1 as D (5 bases). This CDR3 spans 15 amino acids. The V end lost 1 base, the J end lost 3 bases, and 11 bases lay between the germline ends. Germline V lookup: CDR1 SGHTA, CDR2 FQGNSA. CDR3 coding DNA: TGTGCCAGCAGCTTAGTCAGGGTGGAGACAGATACGCAGTATTTT. This encodes CASSLVRVETDTQYF.